What follows is one TCR beta chain and its context. The data were taken from a study of beta chain features in type 1 diabetes. V shed 4 bases and J 8 bases; nucleotides not matched to a gene: 7. Germline CDR1 is MNHEY and CDR2 is SMNVEV (reference sequence). CDR3 length: 15 residues. Investigators reverse transcribed all isolated RNA, so they sequenced expressed TCRB transcripts. Produced via immunoSEQ multiplex PCR; TCRdb's table is partial and in-frame only. The table lists over 15,000 clones, about 40% of them singletons. The sequence was collected from a woman aged 40 to 55 in good health. The gene calls are TRBV27 and TRBJ1-4; TRBD1 aligns across 10 bases. Sequenced material: stem cell memory CD4+ T cells from blood. The chain's CDR3 is CASSSDRGRWEKLFF. The CDR3 DNA is TGTGCCAGCAGTTCCGACAGGGGGCGGTGGGAAAAACTGTTTTTT.